The 22 T cell receptor beta chains in this list originate from one sample, sequenced in a study of naive and memory T cell subsets. Study outcomes and limitations: Possibly reflecting memory cells re-expressing CD45RA, a few larger clonotypes occurred in naive repertoires, especially CD8.

The beta constant-region primer was an equimolar mix of two oligonucleotides covering TRBC1 and TRBC2. Four rounds of PCR amplified the ligated cDNA using nested alpha and beta constant-region primers plus SP2. TCRdb recomputed calls from the UMI-ligation and nested PCR reads with MiXCR, one row per CDR3 protein. In the table there are around 160,000 distinct CDR3 sequences, approximately 22% of which are singletons. No antigens are known for them. Sequenced sample: naive CD4+ T cells from blood. The receptors come from a human donor in good health.

This clonotype was picked up a small number of times. The V call is TRBV11-2, the J call TRBJ2-3; TRBD2 is a possible D gene (6 bases). Per the germline V gene, CDR1 is SGHAT and CDR2 is FQNNGV. CDR3 length: 15 amino acids. The V and J ends lost 1 base and 4 bases respectively, with 12 bases between them. CDR3 loop: CASSLVWRDSDTQYF. CDR3 coding DNA: TGTGCCAGCAGCTTAGTTTGGCGGGACTCAGATACGCAGTATTTT.

This chain joins TRBV5-1 and TRBJ2-1; 15 bases fit TRBD2. In germline, CDR1 is SGHRS, CDR2 YFSETQ. The CDR3 has 16 residues. Losses at the gene ends were 3 bases for V and 9 bases for J; bases not matched to a gene: 7. CDR3 DNA sequence: TGCGCCAGCAGCTCCGGGACTAGCGGGAGGCTTAGTGAGCAGTTCTTC. Amino acid sequence: CASSSGTSGRLSEQFF.

V gene TRBV19 combines with J gene TRBJ1-5; TRBD1 is a possible D gene (6 bases). Between the trimmed V and J ends, which lost 2 bases and 4 bases, there was a span of 15 bases. The CDR3 totals 16 residues. Germline assignment: CDR1 LNHDA and CDR2 SQIVND (reference sequence). CDR3 sequence reads: CASSIRGRGVNQPQHF. Written as DNA, the CDR3 is TGTGCCAGTAGTATAAGGGGCAGGGGTGTTAATCAGCCCCAGCATTTT.

This clonotype was counted only a few times. The gene calls are TRBV2 and TRBJ2-7; D might be TRBD1 (6 bases). Trimming left V 8 bases short and J 2 bases short, with 13 bases between. The CDR3 runs 13 residues. Per the germline V gene, CDR1 is SNHLY and CDR2 is FYNNEI. Here the CDR3 reads CASCQGYAYEQYF. CDR3 DNA sequence: TGTGCCAGCTGTCAGGGGTATGCCTACGAGCAGTACTTC.

This clonotype was recorded many times. The V and J genes are TRBV6-6 and TRBJ2-7; D may correspond to TRBD1 or TRBD2 (5 bases each). CDR3 size: 14 residues. Trimming left V 6 bases short and J 7 bases short, with 19 bases between. The germline V gene encodes CDR1 MNHNY and CDR2 SVGAGI (reference sequence). CDR3 in amino acids: CASSPGPALREQYF. The CDR3 DNA reads TGTGCCAGCAGCCCGGGACCAGCCCTTCGGGAGCAGTACTTC.

The chain uses TRBV5-1 and TRBJ2-1; D is unresolved. The germline CDR1 and CDR2 sequences are SGHRS and YFSETQ. The CDR3 has 15 amino acids. Deletions cut 1 base from V and 3 bases from J, with 11 bases between. DNA of the CDR3: TGCGCCAGCAGCTTGATAAGGACGCACTACAATGAGCAGTTCTTC. It translates to CASSLIRTHYNEQFF. The full variable domain, rest sourced from reference TRBV5-1 and TRBJ2-1, is KAGVTQTPRYLIKTRGQQVTLSCSPISGHRSVSWYQQTPGQGLQFLFEYFSETQRNKGNFPGRFSGRQFSNSRSEMNVSTLELGDSALYLCASSLIRTHYNEQFFGPGTRLTVL.

This chain uses TRBV5-1 with TRBJ2-3, with TRBD2 matching over 9 bases. There are 18 residues in the CDR3. Germline V gene lookup returns CDR1 SGHRS and CDR2 YFSETQ. The V segment lost 1 base and the J segment 1 base; nucleotides outside the gene matches: 10. This chain's CDR3 is CASSLKGSGSFRTDTQYF. Here the CDR3 DNA reads TGCGCCAGCAGCTTGAAGGGTAGCGGGAGCTTCCGCACAGATACGCAGTATTTT.

This clonotype was seen repeatedly, ten times or more. The rearrangement uses TRBV6-5 and TRBJ2-1; no clear D gene. The V end lost 6 bases, the J end lost 7 bases, and 7 bases lay between the germline ends. Germline CDR1 is MNHEY and CDR2 is SVGAGI. The CDR3 spans 11 residues. CDR3 in amino acids: CASSSRNEQFF. CDR3 sequence (DNA): TGTGCCAGCAGCTCCCGGAATGAGCAGTTCTTC.

The chain links TRBV12-3 or TRBV12-4 to TRBJ2-2; 13 bases map to TRBD2. J lost 5 bases, V lost 6 bases, and 9 bases had no gene match. The CDR3 sequence is 17 residues long. This CDR3 is CASSQRTSGSITGELFF. CDR3 DNA sequence: TGTGCCAGCAGCCAGAGGACTAGCGGGAGTATTACCGGGGAGCTGTTTTTT.

V gene TRBV20-1 combines with J gene TRBJ2-6, with 7 bases matching TRBD1. The CDR3 consists of 15 residues. The V gene's germline CDR1 is DFQATT and CDR2 SNEGSKA (reference sequence). V gave up 6 bases and J gave up 0 bases; unmatched junction bases: 5. The CDR3 loop reads CSAKGANSGANVLTF. CDR3 coding DNA: TGCAGTGCCAAGGGGGCCAACTCTGGGGCCAACGTCCTGACTTTC.

This clonotype was detected only a few times. V is TRBV10-3 and J is TRBJ2-7, with 8 bases matching TRBD2. CDR1 is ENHRY and CDR2 is SYGVKD in the germline V gene. This CDR3 spans 14 amino acids. V dropped 2 bases and J dropped 4; count of bases not matched to a gene: 4. CDR3 sequence: CAISESSGKYEQYF. The CDR3 bases are TGTGCCATCAGTGAGAGTAGCGGGAAGTACGAGCAGTACTTC.

This clonotype was counted a few times. The chain links TRBV10-3 to TRBJ1-5; D might be TRBD1 (5 bases). Trimming took 10 bases from V and 6 from J, leaving 22 bases between them. CDR3 length: 15 amino acids. The germline V gene has CDR1 ENHRY and CDR2 SYGVKD. The CDR3 sequence: CATQRGGSKTQPQHF. CDR3 DNA sequence: TGTGCCACCCAACGCGGGGGTAGTAAAACTCAGCCCCAGCATTTT.

This clonotype was seen at least ten times. The rearrangement uses TRBV29-1 and TRBJ2-1; no firm D call. Per germline, CDR1 SQVTM and CDR2 ANQGSEA. This CDR3 comprises 11 residues. The V end lost 2 bases, the J end lost 10 bases, and 9 bases lay between the germline ends. As DNA, the CDR3 is TGCAGCGTTGAATACGTGCGGGAGCAGTTCTTC. Amino acid sequence: CSVEYVREQFF.

This clonotype has only a few counts. This rearrangement joins TRBV6-2 or TRBV6-3 to TRBJ2-5; a possible D gene is TRBD1 (6 bases). V dropped 4 bases and J dropped 4 bases, with 10 bases sitting between them. Germline V gene lookup returns CDR1 MNHEY and CDR2 SVGEGT. There are 13 residues in the CDR3. The CDR3 DNA reads as TGTGCCAGCAGTTCCTGGGGGCGAGAGACCCAGTACTTC. Its translation: CASSSWGRETQYF.

This clonotype came up many times. V and J are TRBV29-1 and TRBJ2-3; maybe TRBD2 (6 bases). Germline-derived CDR1 and CDR2 are SQVTM and ANQGSEA. This CDR3 contains 15 residues. Between the trimmed V and J ends, which lost 4 bases and 3 bases, there was a span of 17 bases. CDR3 sequence (DNA): TGCAGCGTTGGGTCTAGCGCTAGCACGACAGATACGCAGTATTTT. This sequence encodes CSVGSSASTTDTQYF.

A few counts support this clonotype. The chain carries TRBV12-3 or TRBV12-4 and TRBJ2-7; 7 nucleotides agree with TRBD1. V lost 3 bases and J lost 6; bases outside the gene matches: 5. There are 13 residues in the CDR3. CDR3 DNA sequence: TGTGCCAGCAGTTTTAAGGGGGCGAGCGAGCAGTACTTC. Amino acid sequence: CASSFKGASEQYF.

The chain combines TRBV20-1 with TRBJ2-3; TRBD2 matches at 9 bases. The germline V gene has CDR1 DFQATT and CDR2 SNEGSKA (reference sequence). This CDR3 has 12 residues. J was trimmed by 8 bases and V by 1 base; bases with no gene match: 1. Written as DNA, the CDR3 is TGCAGTGCTAGAGGACTAGCGGCTACGCAGTATTTT. Translation gives CSARGLAATQYF.

There are a few counts of this clonotype. The V call is TRBV7-9, the J call TRBJ2-3; 7 positions match TRBD1. Germline V gene data show CDR1 as SEHNR and CDR2 as FQNEAQ (reference sequence). The trim removed 7 bases at V and 1 base at J, leaving 5 bases unmatched. CDR3 length: 14 residues. The CDR3 region is CASTRQGRTDTQYF. As DNA, the CDR3 is TGTGCCAGCACGCGACAGGGACGCACAGATACGCAGTATTTT.

The rearrangement joins TRBV7-8 to TRBJ2-5; possibly TRBD1 for D (5 bases). Germline V lookup: CDR1 SGHVS, CDR2 FQNEAQ. Deletions cut 4 bases from V and 1 base from J, with 13 bases between. This CDR3 has 15 residues. In DNA, the CDR3 is TGTGCCAGCAGCTCCTGGACACGACCCCAAGAGACCCAGTACTTC. It encodes CASSSWTRPQETQYF.

The CDR3, as DNA: TGTGCCAGCAGCCAAGATTCCCAAGCTTACAATGAGCAGTTCTTC. Its protein product is CASSQDSQAYNEQFF. This chain links TRBV3-1 with TRBJ2-1; D unresolved. The V and J ends lost 0 bases and 4 bases respectively, with 10 bases between them. Germline CDR1 reads LGHDT; CDR2 reads YNNKEL (reference sequence). This CDR3 comprises 15 residues.

This clonotype was detected a few times. This chain links TRBV18 with TRBJ2-7; D uncertain. V was shortened by 3 bases and J by 7 bases, with 7 bases between the two germline ends. The CDR3 contains 11 residues. The V gene's germline CDR1 is KGHSH and CDR2 LQKENI. The CDR3 reads CASSPGREQYF. CDR3 nucleotide sequence: TGTGCCAGCTCACCGGGCCGGGAGCAGTACTTC.

This clonotype was observed a few times. The genes are TRBV18 and TRBJ1-2; D ambiguous. Per the germline V gene, CDR1 is KGHSH and CDR2 is LQKENI. The CDR3 runs 13 residues. V shed 3 bases and J shed 8 bases, with 13 bases lying between them. In DNA, the CDR3 is TGTGCCAGCTCACCCGAATCGGGAGGCGGCTACACCTTC. It codes for CASSPESGGGYTF. Supplemented by reference TRBV18 and TRBJ1-2, the full variable domain reads NAGVMQNPRHLVRRRGQEARLRCSPMKGHSHVYWYRQLPEEGLKFMVYLQKENIIDESGMPKERFSAEFPKEGPSILRIQQVVRGDSAAYFCASSPESGGGYTFGSGTRLTVV.